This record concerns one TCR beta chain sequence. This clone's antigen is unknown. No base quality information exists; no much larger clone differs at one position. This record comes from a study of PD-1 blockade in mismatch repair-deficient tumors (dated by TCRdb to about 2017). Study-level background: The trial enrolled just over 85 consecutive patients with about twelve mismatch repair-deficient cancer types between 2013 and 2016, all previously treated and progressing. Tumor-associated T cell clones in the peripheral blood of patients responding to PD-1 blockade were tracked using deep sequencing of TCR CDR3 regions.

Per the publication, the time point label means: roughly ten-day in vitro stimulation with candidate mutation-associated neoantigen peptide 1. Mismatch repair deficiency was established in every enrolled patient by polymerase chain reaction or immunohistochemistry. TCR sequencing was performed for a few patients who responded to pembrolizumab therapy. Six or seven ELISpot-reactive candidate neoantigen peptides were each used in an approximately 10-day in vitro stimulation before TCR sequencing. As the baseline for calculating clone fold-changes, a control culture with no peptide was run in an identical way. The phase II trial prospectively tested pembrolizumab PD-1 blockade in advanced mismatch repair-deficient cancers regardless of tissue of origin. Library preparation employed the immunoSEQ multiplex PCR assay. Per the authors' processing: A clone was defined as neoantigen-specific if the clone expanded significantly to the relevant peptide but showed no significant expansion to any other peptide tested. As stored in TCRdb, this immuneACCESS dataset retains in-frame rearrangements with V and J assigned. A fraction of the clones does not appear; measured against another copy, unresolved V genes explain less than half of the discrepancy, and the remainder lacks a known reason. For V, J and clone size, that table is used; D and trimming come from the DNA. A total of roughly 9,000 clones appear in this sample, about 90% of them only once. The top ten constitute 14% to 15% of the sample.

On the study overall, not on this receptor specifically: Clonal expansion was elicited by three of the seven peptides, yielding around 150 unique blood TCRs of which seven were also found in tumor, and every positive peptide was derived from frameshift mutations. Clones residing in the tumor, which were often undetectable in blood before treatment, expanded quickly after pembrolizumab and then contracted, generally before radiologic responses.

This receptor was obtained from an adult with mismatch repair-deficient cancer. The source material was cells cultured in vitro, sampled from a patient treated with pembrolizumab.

The DNA is TGTGCCAGCAGCAGTAGCGGGATGGAGACCCAGTACTTC. The encoded protein is CASSSSGMETQYF. The rearranged segments are TRBV6-5 and TRBJ2-5, and 8 junctional nucleotides match TRBD2. The CDR3 holds 13 amino acids from the cysteine to the phenylalanine. The kept DNA is CDR3 alone, 39 bases in frame from the first base. V and J are trimmed by 6 bases and 5 bases, and the gene matches miss 5 bases of the junction. CDR1 and CDR2 were assigned from the germline V gene as MNHEY and SVGAGI.